Listed below are T cell receptor beta chains from one sample, sequenced in a study of blood T cell repertoires in COVID-19. Clones were read by immunoSEQ multiplex PCR, and TCRdb kept only the in-frame ones, dropping some. The table records approximately 200,000 clones, roughly 80% of them present only once. The sequenced sample consisted of PBMCs or T cells enriched from blood (not recorded which). These receptors were collected from a middle-aged man who had recovered from COVID-19. Both conserved end residues are part of each CDR3. Each record gives: clone size, V gene, J gene, D gene, CDR3 protein, CDR3 DNA. D genes are given only for firm matches. Rows may omit the clone size; those that give it use once, few, many or a size class.

.	TRBV28	TRBJ2-7	.	CASRAGSSYEQYF	TGTGCCAGCAGGGCGGGAAGCTCCTACGAGCAGTACTTC
.	TRBV3-1/TRBV3-2	TRBJ1-3	.	CASSQNWGGGNTIYF	TGTGCCAGCAGCCAAAACTGGGGGGGTGGAAACACCATATATTTT
.	TRBV5-6	TRBJ2-7	.	CASRRAGMTYEQYF	TGTGCCAGCAGACGAGCAGGGATGACCTACGAGCAGTACTTC
few	TRBV2	TRBJ2-3	TRBD2	CASTKGEKRGTDTQYF	TGTGCCAGCACGAAGGGTGAGAAGCGGGGGACAGATACGCAGTATTTT
.	TRBV10-3	TRBJ2-3	TRBD2	CAIAGVSDTQYF	TGTGCCATCGCGGGGGTATCAGATACGCAGTATTTT
.	TRBV28	TRBJ1-1	.	CASKNPWNTEAFF	TGTGCCAGCAAAAATCCGTGGAACACTGAAGCTTTCTTT
.	TRBV6-2/TRBV6-3	TRBJ1-2	TRBD1	CASSSPRTGVGYTF	TGTGCCAGCAGTTCACCCCGGACAGGGGTTGGCTACACCTTC
few	TRBV28	TRBJ1-5	TRBD1	CASRQDRTHQPQHF	TGTGCCAGCCGCCAGGACAGGACCCATCAGCCCCAGCATTTT
.	TRBV28	TRBJ2-1	TRBD2	CASSRISGGLWDEQFF	TGTGCCAGCAGTCGAATTAGCGGGGGGCTCTGGGATGAGCAGTTCTTC
.	TRBV6-5	TRBJ1-2	.	CASRPPGGYGYTF	TGTGCCAGCAGACCCCCTGGAGGCTATGGCTACACCTTC